This T cell receptor beta chain originates from a study of T cell repertoires in cytomegalovirus infection. Looking at the study overall: Both recently identified HLA-C-restricted and well-studied HLA-B-restricted CMV epitopes were used in the study.

TCRdb called the reads again in MiXCR, with one record for every CDR3 protein. The sample yields roughly 78,000 distinct CDR3 sequences, approximately 40% seen once. V was shortened by 5 bases and J by 3 bases, with 23 bases between the two germline ends. The CDR3 covers 16 residues. The germline gives CDR1 DFQATT, CDR2 SNEGSKA (reference sequence). A note on this clonotype: Its antigen remains unknown.

The rearrangement joins TRBV20-1 to TRBJ2-7, with D possibly matching TRBD1 (6 bases). The input for sequencing was CD8+ T cells from cultured PBMCs, taken from culture after CMV antigen stimulation. This TCR was recovered from a human donor in good health (CMV status not recorded). Some clones in this sample may be carry-over from other donors' samples. CDR3 in amino acids: CSAVQRDRGYGYEQYF. The CDR3 DNA is TGCAGTGCTGTCCAGAGGGATAGGGGGTACGGCTACGAGCAGTACTTC.